Below are 5 T cell receptor beta chains sequenced from a single sample in a study of blood T cell repertoires in COVID-19. The method was immunoSEQ multiplex PCR; TCRdb's version includes in-frame clones alone and lacks a portion of them. The profile shows about 290,000 clones, under 90% of them singletons. Sequenced material: peripheral blood. These receptors were taken from a woman aged 25 to 39 with COVID-19, enrolled during active disease.

V usage is TRBV3-1 (or the pseudogene TRBV3-2) and J usage is TRBJ1-2, with 8 nucleotides matching TRBD1. J was trimmed by 3 bases and V by 1 base; bases with no gene match: 13. The germline gives CDR1 LGHDT, CDR2 YNNKEL (reference sequence). The CDR3 has 18 residues. The CDR3 DNA reads as TGTGCCAGCAGCCAAGTTAGTGAGATGACGGACAGGGACTATGGCTACACCTTC. Protein product: CASSQVSEMTDRDYGYTF.

This sequence joins TRBV3-1 (or the pseudogene TRBV3-2) and TRBJ2-2, with TRBD1 identical over 8 bases. The ends lost 5 bases at V and 3 bases at J; junction bases unmatched: 2. This CDR3 spans 14 amino acids. Germline V lookup: CDR1 LGHDT, CDR2 YNNKEL (reference sequence). The CDR3: CASSDRGDTGELFF. The CDR3 bases are TGTGCCAGCAGCGACAGGGGAGACACCGGGGAGCTGTTTTTT.

This chain joins TRBV27 and TRBJ2-7, with D perhaps TRBD2 (6 bases). From germline, CDR1 is MNHEY and CDR2 SMNVEV (reference sequence). The CDR3 extends over 14 amino acids. V was pared by 6 bases and J by 3 bases, with 15 bases between. In DNA, the CDR3 is TGTGCCAGCAGCCCTCCTTCCGGGAGCTACGAGCAGTACTTC. Translated: CASSPPSGSYEQYF.

The chain is built from TRBV15 and TRBJ1-1; 7 positions agree with TRBD1. The CDR3 contains 17 residues. J lost 3 bases, V lost 4 bases, and 14 bases had no gene match. Germline CDR1 and CDR2: LNHNV and YYDKDF (reference sequence). CDR3 in amino acids: CATSIRQGLEEDTEAFF. CDR3 nucleotides: TGTGCCACCAGCATCAGACAGGGACTGGAGGAGGACACTGAAGCTTTCTTT.

CDR3: CASSEDRGHTNEKLFF. CDR3 bases: TGTGCCAGCAGTGAGGACAGGGGGCACACTAATGAAAAACTGTTTTTT. V usage is TRBV6-1 and J usage is TRBJ1-4; 11 nucleotides line up with TRBD1. From germline, CDR1 is MNHNS and CDR2 SASEGT. J was trimmed by 2 bases and V by 3 bases; bases with no gene match: 2. The CDR3 runs to 16 residues.